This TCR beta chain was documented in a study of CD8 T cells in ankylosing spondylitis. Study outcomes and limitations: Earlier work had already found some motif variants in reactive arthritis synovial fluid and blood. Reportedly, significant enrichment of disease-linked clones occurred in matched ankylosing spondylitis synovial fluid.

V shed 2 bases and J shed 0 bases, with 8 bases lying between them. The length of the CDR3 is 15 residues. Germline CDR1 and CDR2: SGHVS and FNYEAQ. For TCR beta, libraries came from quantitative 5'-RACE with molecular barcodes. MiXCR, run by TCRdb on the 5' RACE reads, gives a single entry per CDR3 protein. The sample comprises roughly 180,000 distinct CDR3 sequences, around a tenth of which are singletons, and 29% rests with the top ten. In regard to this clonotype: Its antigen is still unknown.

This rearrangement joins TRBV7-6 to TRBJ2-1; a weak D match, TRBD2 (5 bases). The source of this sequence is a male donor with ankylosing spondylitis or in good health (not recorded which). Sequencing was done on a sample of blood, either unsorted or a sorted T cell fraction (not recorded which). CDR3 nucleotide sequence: TGTGCCAGCAGCTTACTGGGGAGCTCCTACAATGAGCAGTTCTTC. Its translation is CASSLLGSSYNEQFF. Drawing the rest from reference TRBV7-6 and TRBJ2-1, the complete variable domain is GAGVSQSPRYKVTKRGQDVALRCDPISGHVSLYWYRQALGQGPEFLTYFNYEAQQDKSGLPNDRFSAERPEGSISTLTIQRTEQRDSAMYRCASSLLGSSYNEQFFGPGTRLTVL.